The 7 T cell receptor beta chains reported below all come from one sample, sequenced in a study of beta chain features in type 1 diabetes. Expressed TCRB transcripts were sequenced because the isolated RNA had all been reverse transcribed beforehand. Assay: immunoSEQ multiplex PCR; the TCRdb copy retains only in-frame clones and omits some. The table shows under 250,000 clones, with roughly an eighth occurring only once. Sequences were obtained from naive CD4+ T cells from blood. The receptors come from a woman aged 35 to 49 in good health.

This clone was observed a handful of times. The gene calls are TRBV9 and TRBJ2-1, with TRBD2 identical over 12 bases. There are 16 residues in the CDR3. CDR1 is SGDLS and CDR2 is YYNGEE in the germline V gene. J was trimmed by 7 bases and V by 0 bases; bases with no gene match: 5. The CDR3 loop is CASSVVTSGGLNEQFF. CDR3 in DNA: TGTGCCAGCAGCGTAGTGACTAGCGGGGGTCTGAATGAGCAGTTCTTC.

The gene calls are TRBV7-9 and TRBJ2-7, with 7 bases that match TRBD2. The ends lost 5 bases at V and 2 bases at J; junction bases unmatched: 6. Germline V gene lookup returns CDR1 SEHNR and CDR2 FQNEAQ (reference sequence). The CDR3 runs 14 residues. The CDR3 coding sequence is TGTGCCAGCAGCCCCTCCGGACTAGCCTACGAGCAGTACTTC. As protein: CASSPSGLAYEQYF. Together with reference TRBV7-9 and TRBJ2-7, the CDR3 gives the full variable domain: DTGVSQNPRHKITKRGQNVTFRCDPISEHNRLYWYRQTLGQGPEFLTYFQNEAQLEKSRLLSDRFSAERPKGSFSTLEIQRTEQGDSAMYLCASSPSGLAYEQYFGPGTRLTVT.

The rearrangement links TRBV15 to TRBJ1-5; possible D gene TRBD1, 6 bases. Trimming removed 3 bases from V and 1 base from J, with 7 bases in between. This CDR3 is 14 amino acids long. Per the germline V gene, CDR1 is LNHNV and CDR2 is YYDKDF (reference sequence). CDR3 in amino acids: CATSRGHSNQPQHF. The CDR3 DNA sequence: TGTGCCACCAGCAGGGGACACAGCAATCAGCCCCAGCATTTT. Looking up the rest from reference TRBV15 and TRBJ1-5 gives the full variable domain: DAMVIQNPRYQVTQFGKPVTLSCSQTLNHNVMYWYQQKSSQAPKLLFHYYDKDFNNEADTPDNFQSRRPNTSFCFLDIRSPGLGDTAMYLCATSRGHSNQPQHFGDGTRLSIL.

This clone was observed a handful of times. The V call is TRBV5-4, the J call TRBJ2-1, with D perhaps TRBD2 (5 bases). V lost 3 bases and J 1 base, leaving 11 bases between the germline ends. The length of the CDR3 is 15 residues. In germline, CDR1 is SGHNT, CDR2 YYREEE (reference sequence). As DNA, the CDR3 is TGTGCCAGCAGCTCCGCGCGAGGGTCCTACAATGAGCAGTTCTTC. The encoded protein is CASSSARGSYNEQFF.

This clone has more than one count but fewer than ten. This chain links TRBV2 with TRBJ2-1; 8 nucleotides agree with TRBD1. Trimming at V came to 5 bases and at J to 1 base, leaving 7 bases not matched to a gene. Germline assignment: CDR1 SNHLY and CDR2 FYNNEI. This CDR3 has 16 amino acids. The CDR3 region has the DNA TGTGCCAGCAGTCAAGGACAGGGAATGTCCTACAATGAGCAGTTCTTC. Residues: CASSQGQGMSYNEQFF.

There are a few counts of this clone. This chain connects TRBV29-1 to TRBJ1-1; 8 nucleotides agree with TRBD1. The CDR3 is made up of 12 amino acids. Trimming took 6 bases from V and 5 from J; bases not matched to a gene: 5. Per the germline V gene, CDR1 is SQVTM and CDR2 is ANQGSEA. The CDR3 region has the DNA TGCAGCGTCCGGACAGGGAATACTGAAGCTTTCTTT. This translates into CSVRTGNTEAFF.

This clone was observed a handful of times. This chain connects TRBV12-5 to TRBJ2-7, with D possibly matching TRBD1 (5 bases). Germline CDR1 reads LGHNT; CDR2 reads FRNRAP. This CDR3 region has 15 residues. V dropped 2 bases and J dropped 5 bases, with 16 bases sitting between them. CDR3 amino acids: CASGLRLQGQHEQYF. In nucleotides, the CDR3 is TGTGCTAGTGGTTTGCGCCTCCAGGGCCAGCACGAGCAGTACTTC.